This T cell receptor beta chain is drawn from a study of CD4 T cells in relation to SARS-CoV-2 and coronaviruses (dated by TCRdb to the early 2020s). Notes on the research overall: In the ViraFEST assay, PBMCs were cultured with antigen for under 12 days, after which TCR beta CDR3s were sequenced to identify antigen-specific clonal expansions. A different TCR-beta assay, based on Illumina, was used to sequence expansion assays from other donors in the study. An HIV-1 Nef peptide pool or a culture without peptide was used as the negative reference condition. The Adaptive Biotechnologies TCR-sequencing kit was used for samples from three pre-COVID donors and for the naive versus memory experiments, whereas the other data were Illumina-based. Shared crossreactive spike epitopes were mapped to their HLA restriction using patient-derived lymphoblastoid cell lines. The study assessed, at the TCR clonotype level, memory CD4+ T cell crossreactivity between SARS-CoV-2 and common cold coronavirus spike proteins. Overall results and qualifications from the work: Because the crossreactivity analysis focused on spike protein, crossreactivity against other viral proteins was not assessed. In about two thirds of donors, memory CD4+ clonotypes turned up that crossrecognized SARS-CoV-2 and at least one common cold coronavirus spike. Because no donor provided both pre-pandemic and post-infection samples, tracing the source of pre-existing responses was limited. Small numbers of patients and of tested TCRs were a limitation of the study. Crossreactive clones showed significantly weaker SARS-CoV-2-driven expansion than monoreactive clones, consistent with antigenic imprinting.

On this clone itself: The target of this receptor is not known. No much larger clonotype is one base removed from it; base qualities were not supplied.

Library construction relied on the immunoSEQ multiplex PCR assay. In the paper's pipeline: During preprocessing, nonproductive sequences were removed, as were CDR3s that did not start with C, did not end with F or W, or were shorter than 7 amino acids. Antigen-specific clonotypes were called with the MANAFEST web app, based on expansion relative to reference and other culture wells. To be counted as positive, a clone had to show significant expansion compared with the reference culture, at an FDR below 0.05, in 2 of 3 replicate wells. Positive clones also required significant expansion versus all other tandem wells and an odds ratio above 5. CDR3 homology was quantified as pairwise Levenshtein distance, calculated with the stringdist R package after three terminal residues were trimmed from each end. TCRdb retrieved this table from immuneACCESS and kept in-frame rearrangements only. Not all clones are present; in checked studies, unresolved V genes account for under half, and no reason is known for the remainder. That table is the source of V, J and clone size, and D and trimming were worked out from the DNA. The sample has tens of thousands of clones on record, just over 75% of them singletons. The leading ten clones occupy 29% of the sample.

CD4+ T cells from unexposed donors were collected before the COVID-19 pandemic (2011-2018). The EasySep CD4+ T cell isolation kit was used to isolate CD4+ T cells once the cultures had run for roughly 10 days. As cell number allowed, CD4+ T cells from unexposed donors were tested for reactivity to SARS-CoV-2 S and N and to four common cold coronavirus spike pools. About 2 million PBMCs per well were cultured in IMDM with approximately 4.5% human AB serum and approximately 10 IU/ml IL-2. Half of the culture medium was replaced with fresh IL-2-containing medium on days 3 and 7. In general, triplicate replicate wells were used for every peptide culture condition. The leukapheresis product for the unexposed donors was obtained through commercial purchase. Ficoll-Paque PLUS gradient centrifugation was used to isolate PBMCs from leukapheresis product or whole blood. PBMCs were either used fresh in the expansion assay or cryopreserved at -140 degrees C. The QIAamp Micro DNA Kit was used to extract genomic DNA from the CD4+ T cells.

The germline V gene provides CDR1 SGHRS and CDR2 YFSETQ. The V end loses 3 bases and the J end loses 2 bases, and a stretch of 4 bases separates them. The CDR3 holds 12 amino acids from the cysteine to the phenylalanine. The retained sequence is limited to the CDR3, 36 bases, with the frame set at the first base. Sequencing was done on a sample of CD4+ T cells from PBMCs, cultured in vitro. The sequence joins TRBV5-1 to TRBJ2-3, with the D gene too uncertain to name. The receptor was derived from a human donor in good health. The bases are TGCGCCAGCAGCTGGTCCACAGATACGCAGTATTTT. Its protein reads: CASSWSTDTQYF.